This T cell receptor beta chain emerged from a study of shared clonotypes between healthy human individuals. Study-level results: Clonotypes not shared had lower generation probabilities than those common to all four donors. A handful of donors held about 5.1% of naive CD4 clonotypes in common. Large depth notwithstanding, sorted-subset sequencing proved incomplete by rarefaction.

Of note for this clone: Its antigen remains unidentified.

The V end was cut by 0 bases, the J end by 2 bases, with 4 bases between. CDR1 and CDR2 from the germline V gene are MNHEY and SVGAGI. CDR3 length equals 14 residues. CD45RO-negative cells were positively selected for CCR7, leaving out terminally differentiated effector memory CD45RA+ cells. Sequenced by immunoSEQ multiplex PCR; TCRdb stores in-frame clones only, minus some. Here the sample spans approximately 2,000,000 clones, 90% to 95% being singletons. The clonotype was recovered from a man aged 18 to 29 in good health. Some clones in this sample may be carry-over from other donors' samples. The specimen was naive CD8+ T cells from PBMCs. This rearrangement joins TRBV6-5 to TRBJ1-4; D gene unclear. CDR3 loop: CASSYSYTNEKLFF. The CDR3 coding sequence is TGTGCCAGCAGTTACTCGTATACTAATGAAAAACTGTTTTTT.